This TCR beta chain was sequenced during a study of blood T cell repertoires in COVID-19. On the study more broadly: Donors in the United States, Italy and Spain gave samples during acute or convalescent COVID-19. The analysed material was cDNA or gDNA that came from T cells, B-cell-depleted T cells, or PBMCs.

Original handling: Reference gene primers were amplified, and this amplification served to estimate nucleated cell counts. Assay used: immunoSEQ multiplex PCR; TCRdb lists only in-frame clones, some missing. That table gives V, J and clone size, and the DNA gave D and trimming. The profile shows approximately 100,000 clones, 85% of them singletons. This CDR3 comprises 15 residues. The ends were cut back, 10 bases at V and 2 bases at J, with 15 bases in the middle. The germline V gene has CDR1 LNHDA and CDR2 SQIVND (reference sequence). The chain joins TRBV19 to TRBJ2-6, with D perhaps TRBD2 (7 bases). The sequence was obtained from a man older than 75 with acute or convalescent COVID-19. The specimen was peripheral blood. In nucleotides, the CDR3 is TGTGCCACGCAAAGGGGGGGCACTGGGGCCAACGTCCTGACTTTC. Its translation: CATQRGGTGANVLTF. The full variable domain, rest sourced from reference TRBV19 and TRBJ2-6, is DGGITQSPKYLFRKEGQNVTLSCEQNLNHDAMYWYRQDPGQGLRLIYYSQIVNDFQKGDIAEGYSVSREKKESFPLTVTSAQKNPTAFYLCATQRGGTGANVLTFGAGSRLTVL.